This is a list of T cell receptor beta chains from one sample in a study of beta chain features in type 1 diabetes. Only in-frame clones appear in the TCRdb table, and some are missing; sequencing was by immunoSEQ multiplex PCR. The repertoire holds around 500,000 clones, with around 30% as singletons. Source material: naive CD4+ T cells from blood. The receptors were sampled from a man between 18 and 35 years old in good health. CDR3s include the opening cysteine and the closing phenylalanine or tryptophan. D genes are given only for firm matches. Where a row states a size, it is once, few, many or the class of an expanded clone; other rows omit it.

V gene: TRBV7-9; D gene: .; clone size: .; J gene: TRBJ2-2; CDR3 protein: CAGSGELFF; CDR3 DNA: TGTGCCGGTTCCGGGGAGCTGTTTTTT
V gene: TRBV30; D gene: TRBD2; clone size: few; J gene: TRBJ2-3; CDR3 protein: CAWSGTSGRASTQYF; CDR3 DNA: TGTGCCTGGAGCGGAACTAGCGGGAGGGCAAGCACGCAGTATTTT
V gene: TRBV2; D gene: .; clone size: .; J gene: TRBJ2-7; CDR3 protein: CASTRLDGSYEQYF; CDR3 DNA: TGTGCCAGCACCCGACTAGATGGCTCCTACGAGCAGTACTTC
V gene: TRBV7-2; D gene: .; clone size: few; J gene: TRBJ1-1; CDR3 protein: CASSVGGRNTEAFF; CDR3 DNA: TGTGCCAGCAGCGTCGGGGGCAGGAACACTGAAGCTTTCTTT
V gene: TRBV29-1; D gene: .; clone size: .; J gene: TRBJ1-2; CDR3 protein: CSGGLGFNYGYTF; CDR3 DNA: TGCAGCGGTGGGTTAGGATTTAACTATGGCTACACCTTC
V gene: TRBV4-1; D gene: TRBD2; clone size: .; J gene: TRBJ2-3; CDR3 protein: CASSQDPAAGGQTSTDTQYF; CDR3 DNA: TGCGCCAGCAGCCAAGATCCCGCAGCGGGAGGGCAGACTAGCACAGATACGCAGTATTTT
V gene: TRBV7-2; D gene: .; clone size: .; J gene: TRBJ1-1; CDR3 protein: CASSLATGHPQFF; CDR3 DNA: TGTGCCAGCAGCTTAGCGACGGGACATCCTCAGTTCTTT
V gene: TRBV18; D gene: .; clone size: .; J gene: TRBJ2-7; CDR3 protein: CASSPEAYEQYF; CDR3 DNA: TGTGCCAGCTCACCCGAGGCCTACGAGCAGTACTTC
V gene: TRBV29-1; D gene: .; clone size: .; J gene: TRBJ2-2; CDR3 protein: CSVADGTGELFF; CDR3 DNA: TGCAGCGTTGCCGATGGGACCGGGGAGCTGTTTTTT
V gene: TRBV7-8; D gene: .; clone size: .; J gene: TRBJ2-6; CDR3 protein: CASSGPAGAGANVLTF; CDR3 DNA: TGTGCCAGCAGCGGGCCCGCGGGGGCCGGGGCCAACGTCCTGACTTTC
V gene: TRBV6-1; D gene: .; clone size: .; J gene: TRBJ1-5; CDR3 protein: CASSEHRQGKPQHF; CDR3 DNA: TGTGCCAGCAGTGAACACCGGCAGGGAAAGCCCCAGCATTTT
V gene: TRBV9; D gene: .; clone size: .; J gene: TRBJ2-7; CDR3 protein: CASSVGATTSPYYEQYF; CDR3 DNA: TGTGCCAGCAGCGTAGGTGCGACGACCTCCCCGTACTACGAGCAGTACTTC
V gene: TRBV28; D gene: .; clone size: .; J gene: TRBJ2-1; CDR3 protein: CASTPPGWVRSEQFF; CDR3 DNA: TGTGCCAGCACCCCCCCGGGGTGGGTGCGGAGTGAGCAGTTCTTC
V gene: TRBV30; D gene: TRBD2; clone size: .; J gene: TRBJ2-7; CDR3 protein: CASGRLYEQYF; CDR3 DNA: TGTGCCTCCGGGAGGCTGTACGAGCAGTACTTC
V gene: TRBV9; D gene: .; clone size: .; J gene: TRBJ2-3; CDR3 protein: CASSVRGGGADTQYF; CDR3 DNA: TGTGCCAGCAGCGTACGGGGCGGTGGGGCAGATACGCAGTATTTT
V gene: TRBV7-3; D gene: TRBD2; clone size: .; J gene: TRBJ2-3; CDR3 protein: CASSPGGSGRDTQYF; CDR3 DNA: TGTGCCAGCAGCCCGGGTGGCAGCGGGAGAGATACGCAGTATTTT
V gene: TRBV29-1; D gene: TRBD2; clone size: .; J gene: TRBJ2-3; CDR3 protein: CSVLGTSGSSDTQYF; CDR3 DNA: TGCAGCGTTCTCGGAACTAGCGGGAGCTCAGATACGCAGTATTTT
V gene: TRBV29-1; D gene: .; clone size: .; J gene: TRBJ2-1; CDR3 protein: CSVEQLATHNEQFF; CDR3 DNA: TGCAGCGTTGAACAGCTCGCTACCCACAATGAGCAGTTCTTC
V gene: TRBV7-9; D gene: TRBD2; clone size: once; J gene: TRBJ2-3; CDR3 protein: CASSLAVTSGMDTQYF; CDR3 DNA: TGTGCCAGCAGCTTAGCGGTCACTAGCGGGATGGATACGCAGTATTTT
V gene: TRBV7-9; D gene: .; clone size: .; J gene: TRBJ2-5; CDR3 protein: CASSLAVLETQYF; CDR3 DNA: TGTGCCAGCAGCTTAGCTGTGTTGGAGACCCAGTACTTC
V gene: TRBV28; D gene: TRBD2; clone size: .; J gene: TRBJ2-1; CDR3 protein: CASRLGGAGGNEQFF; CDR3 DNA: TGTGCCAGCAGGCTCGGGGGAGCGGGAGGTAATGAGCAGTTCTTC
V gene: TRBV29-1; D gene: TRBD1; clone size: .; J gene: TRBJ2-7; CDR3 protein: CSVFDRAQNEQYF; CDR3 DNA: TGCAGCGTTTTTGACAGGGCTCAGAACGAGCAGTACTTC
V gene: TRBV29-1; D gene: .; clone size: few; J gene: TRBJ1-1; CDR3 protein: CSGGQNTEAFF; CDR3 DNA: TGCAGCGGGGGACAGAACACTGAAGCTTTCTTT
V gene: TRBV25-1; D gene: TRBD2; clone size: .; J gene: TRBJ2-5; CDR3 protein: CASSATSGQETQYF; CDR3 DNA: TGTGCCAGCAGTGCGACTAGCGGCCAAGAGACCCAGTACTTC
V gene: TRBV7-9; D gene: .; clone size: .; J gene: TRBJ2-4; CDR3 protein: CASSLGPEGQYF; CDR3 DNA: TGTGCCAGCAGCCTAGGCCCCGAGGGGCAGTACTTC
V gene: TRBV7-2; D gene: .; clone size: .; J gene: TRBJ2-5; CDR3 protein: CASSPFGLGDETQYF; CDR3 DNA: TGTGCCAGCAGCCCTTTCGGCCTAGGAGATGAGACCCAGTACTTC
V gene: TRBV4-1; D gene: .; clone size: .; J gene: TRBJ2-5; CDR3 protein: CASSQDSLGGTQYF; CDR3 DNA: TGCGCCAGCAGCCAAGATTCCCTGGGTGGGACCCAGTACTTC
V gene: TRBV13; D gene: TRBD2; clone size: .; J gene: TRBJ2-5; CDR3 protein: CASSSGTSGPMAQYF; CDR3 DNA: TGTGCCAGCAGCTCCGGGACTAGCGGTCCCATGGCCCAGTACTTC
V gene: TRBV29-1; D gene: .; clone size: few; J gene: TRBJ2-5; CDR3 protein: CSYRTGQETQYF; CDR3 DNA: TGCAGCTACCGGACGGGTCAAGAGACCCAGTACTTC
V gene: TRBV7-7; D gene: TRBD1; clone size: .; J gene: TRBJ2-1; CDR3 protein: CASSPDRGLEQFF; CDR3 DNA: TGTGCCAGCAGCCCCGACAGGGGGCTCGAGCAGTTCTTC
V gene: TRBV25-1; D gene: .; clone size: .; J gene: TRBJ2-7; CDR3 protein: CASTRGAGYEQYF; CDR3 DNA: TGTGCCAGCACACGGGGGGCCGGTTACGAGCAGTACTTC
V gene: TRBV5-1; D gene: TRBD2; clone size: .; J gene: TRBJ2-7; CDR3 protein: CASSLTSGSYEQYF; CDR3 DNA: TGCGCCAGCAGCTTGACTAGCGGGTCCTACGAGCAGTACTTC
V gene: TRBV15; D gene: .; clone size: few; J gene: TRBJ2-5; CDR3 protein: CATSRDLGSQETQYF; CDR3 DNA: TGTGCCACCAGCAGAGATCTGGGCAGCCAAGAGACCCAGTACTTC
V gene: TRBV7-2; D gene: .; clone size: .; J gene: TRBJ2-3; CDR3 protein: CASSLVGQVPQYF; CDR3 DNA: TGTGCCAGCAGCTTAGTGGGGCAGGTACCGCAGTATTTT
V gene: TRBV7-2; D gene: TRBD1; clone size: .; J gene: TRBJ1-2; CDR3 protein: CASSRWIGGEGYTF; CDR3 DNA: TGTGCCAGCAGTCGTTGGATAGGGGGCGAGGGCTACACCTTC